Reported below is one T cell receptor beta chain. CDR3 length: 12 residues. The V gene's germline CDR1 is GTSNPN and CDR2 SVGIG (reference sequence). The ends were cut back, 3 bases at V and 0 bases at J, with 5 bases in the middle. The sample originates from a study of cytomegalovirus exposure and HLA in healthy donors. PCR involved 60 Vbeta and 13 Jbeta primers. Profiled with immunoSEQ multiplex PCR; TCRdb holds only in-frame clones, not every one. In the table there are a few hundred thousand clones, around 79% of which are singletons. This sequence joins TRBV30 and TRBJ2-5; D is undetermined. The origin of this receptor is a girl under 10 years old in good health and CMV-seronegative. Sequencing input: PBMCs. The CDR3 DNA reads TGTGCCTGGAGCGTAGACCAAGAGACCCAGTACTTC. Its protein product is CAWSVDQETQYF.